Detailed here is one T cell receptor (beta chain). This specimen comes from a study of T cell responses to AZD1222 COVID-19 vaccine. Study overall: Analysis merged second doses at about 4 or about 12 weeks.

This CDR3 spans 16 amino acids. V shed 3 bases and J 2 bases; nucleotides not matched to a gene: 10. Germline CDR1 is SGHNT and CDR2 is YYREEE (reference sequence). Repertoires were generated with immunoSEQ multiplex PCR, while TCRdb's copy carries only in-frame clones and drops some. Of 150,000 to 200,000 clones listed, 93% are singletons. This chain uses TRBV5-4 with TRBJ2-7; 8 bases map to TRBD1. This receptor was obtained from an adult in good health. The specimen was peripheral blood, collected on day 0 of AZD1222 vaccination. CDR3 loop: CASSSGGAPRPYEQYF. In nucleotides, the CDR3 is TGTGCCAGCAGCTCAGGGGGCGCTCCGAGACCCTACGAGCAGTACTTC.